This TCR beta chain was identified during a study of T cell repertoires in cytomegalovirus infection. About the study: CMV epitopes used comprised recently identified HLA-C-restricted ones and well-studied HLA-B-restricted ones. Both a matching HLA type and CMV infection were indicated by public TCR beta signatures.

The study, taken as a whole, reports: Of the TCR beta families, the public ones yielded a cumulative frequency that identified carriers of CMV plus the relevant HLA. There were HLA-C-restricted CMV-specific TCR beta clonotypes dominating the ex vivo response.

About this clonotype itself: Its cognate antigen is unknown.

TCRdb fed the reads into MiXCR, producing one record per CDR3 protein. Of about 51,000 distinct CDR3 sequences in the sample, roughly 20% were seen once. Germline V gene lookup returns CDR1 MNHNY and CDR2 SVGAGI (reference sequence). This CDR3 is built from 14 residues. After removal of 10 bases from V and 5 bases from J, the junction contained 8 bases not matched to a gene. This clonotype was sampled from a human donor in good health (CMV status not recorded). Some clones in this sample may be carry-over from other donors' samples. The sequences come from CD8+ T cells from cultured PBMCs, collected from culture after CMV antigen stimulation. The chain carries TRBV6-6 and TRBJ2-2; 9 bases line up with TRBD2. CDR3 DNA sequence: TGTGCCATCCCCGGGACTAGCTATACCGGGGAGCTGTTTTTT. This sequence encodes CAIPGTSYTGELFF.